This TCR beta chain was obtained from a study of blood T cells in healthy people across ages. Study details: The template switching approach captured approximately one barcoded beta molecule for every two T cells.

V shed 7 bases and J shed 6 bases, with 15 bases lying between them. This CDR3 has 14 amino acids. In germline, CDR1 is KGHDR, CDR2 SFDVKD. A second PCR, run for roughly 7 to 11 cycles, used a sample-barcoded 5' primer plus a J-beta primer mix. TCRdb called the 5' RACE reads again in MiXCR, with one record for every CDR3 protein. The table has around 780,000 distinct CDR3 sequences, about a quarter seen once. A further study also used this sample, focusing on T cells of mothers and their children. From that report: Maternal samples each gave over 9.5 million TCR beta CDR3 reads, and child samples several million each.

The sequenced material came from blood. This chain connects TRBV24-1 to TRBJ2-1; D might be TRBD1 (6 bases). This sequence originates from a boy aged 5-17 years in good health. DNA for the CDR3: TGTGCCACCAGCCCTCCCTTGACAGGCAATGAGCAGTTCTTC. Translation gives CATSPPLTGNEQFF.